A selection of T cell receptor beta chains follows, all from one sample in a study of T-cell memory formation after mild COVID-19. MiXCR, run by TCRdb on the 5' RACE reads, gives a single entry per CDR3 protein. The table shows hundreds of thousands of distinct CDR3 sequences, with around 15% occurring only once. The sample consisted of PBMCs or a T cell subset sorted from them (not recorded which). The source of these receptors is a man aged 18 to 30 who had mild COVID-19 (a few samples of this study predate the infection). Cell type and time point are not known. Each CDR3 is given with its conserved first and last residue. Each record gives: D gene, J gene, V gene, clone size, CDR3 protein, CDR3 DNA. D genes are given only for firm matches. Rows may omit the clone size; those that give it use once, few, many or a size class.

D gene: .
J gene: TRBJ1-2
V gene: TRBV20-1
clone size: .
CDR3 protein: CSARTVPVGYTF
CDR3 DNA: TGCAGTGCCAGGACCGTACCAGTAGGCTACACCTTC

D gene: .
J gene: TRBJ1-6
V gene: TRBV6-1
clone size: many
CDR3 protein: CASSAGGGGSPLHF
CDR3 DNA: TGTGCCAGCAGTGCCGGGGGAGGAGGTTCACCCCTCCACTTT

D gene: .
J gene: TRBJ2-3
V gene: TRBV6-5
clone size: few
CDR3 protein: CASSWRGQRKDTQYF
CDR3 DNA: TGTGCCAGCAGTTGGAGGGGACAGAGGAAGGATACGCAGTATTTT

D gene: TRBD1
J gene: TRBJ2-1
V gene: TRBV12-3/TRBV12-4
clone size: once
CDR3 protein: CASSPETGGRDEQFF
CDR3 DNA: TGTGCCAGCAGTCCGGAGACAGGGGGCAGGGATGAGCAGTTCTTC

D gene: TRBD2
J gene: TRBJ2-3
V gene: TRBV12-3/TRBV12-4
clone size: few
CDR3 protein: CASSLLAGRTQYF
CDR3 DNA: TGTGCCAGCAGTTTATTAGCGGGGCGAACGCAGTATTTT

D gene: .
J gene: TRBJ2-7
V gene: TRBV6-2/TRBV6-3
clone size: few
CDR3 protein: CASSWDRLYEQYF
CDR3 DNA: TGTGCCAGCTCCTGGGACCGACTCTACGAGCAGTACTTC

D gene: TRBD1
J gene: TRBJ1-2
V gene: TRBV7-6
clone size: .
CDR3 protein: CASGDRGNGYTF
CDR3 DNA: TGTGCCAGCGGAGACAGGGGAAATGGCTACACCTTC

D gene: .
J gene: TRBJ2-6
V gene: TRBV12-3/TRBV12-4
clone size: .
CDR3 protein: CASSTVFSGANVLTF
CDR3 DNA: TGTGCCAGCAGTACGGTCTTCTCTGGGGCCAACGTCCTGACTTTC

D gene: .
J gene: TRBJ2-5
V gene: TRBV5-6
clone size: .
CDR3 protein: CASSWEQETQYF
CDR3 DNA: TGTGCCAGCAGCTGGGAACAAGAGACCCAGTACTTC

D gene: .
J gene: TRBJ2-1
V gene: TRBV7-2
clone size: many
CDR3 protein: CASSLEQGYNEQFF
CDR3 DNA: TGTGCCAGCAGCTTAGAGCAGGGCTACAATGAGCAGTTCTTC

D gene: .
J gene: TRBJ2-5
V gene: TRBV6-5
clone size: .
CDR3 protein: CASSYSINREGETQYF
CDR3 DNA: TGTGCCAGCAGTTACTCGATAAACAGGGAGGGAGAGACCCAGTACTTC

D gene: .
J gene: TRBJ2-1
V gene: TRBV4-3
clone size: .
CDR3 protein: CASSQVGEYNEQFF
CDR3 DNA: TGCGCCAGCAGCCAAGTGGGGGAGTACAATGAGCAGTTCTTC

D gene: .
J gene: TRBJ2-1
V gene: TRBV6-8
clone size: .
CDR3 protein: CASRCEGYEQFF
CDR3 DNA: TGTGCCAGCCGGTGTGAAGGCTATGAGCAGTTCTTC

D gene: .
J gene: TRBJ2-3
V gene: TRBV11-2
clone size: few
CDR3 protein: CASSSWSDTQYF
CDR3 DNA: TGTGCCAGCAGCTCCTGGTCAGATACGCAGTATTTT

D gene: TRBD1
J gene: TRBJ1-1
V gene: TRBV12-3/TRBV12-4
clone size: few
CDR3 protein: CASSFSSARDRRMNTEAFF
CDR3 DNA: TGTGCCAGCAGTTTCTCCTCCGCCCGGGACAGAAGGATGAACACTGAAGCTTTCTTT

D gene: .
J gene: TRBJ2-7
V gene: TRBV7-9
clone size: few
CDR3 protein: CASTSSYEQYF
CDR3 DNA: TGTGCCAGCACCTCATCCTACGAGCAGTACTTC

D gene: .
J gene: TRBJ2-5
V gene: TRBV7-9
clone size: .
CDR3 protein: CASRPGETQYF
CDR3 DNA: TGTGCCAGCAGACCCGGAGAGACCCAGTACTTC

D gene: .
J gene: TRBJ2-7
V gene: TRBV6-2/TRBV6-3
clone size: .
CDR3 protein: CASTTWDDSYEQYF
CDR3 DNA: TGTGCCAGCACCACTTGGGACGACTCCTACGAGCAGTACTTC

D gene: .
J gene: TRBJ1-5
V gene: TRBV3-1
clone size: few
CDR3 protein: CASSQTRGNQPQHF
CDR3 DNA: TGTGCCAGCAGCCAGACCAGGGGTAATCAGCCCCAGCATTTT

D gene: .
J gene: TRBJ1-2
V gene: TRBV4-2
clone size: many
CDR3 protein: CASSQGGQNYGYTF
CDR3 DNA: TGTGCCAGCAGCCAAGGAGGACAGAACTATGGCTACACCTTC

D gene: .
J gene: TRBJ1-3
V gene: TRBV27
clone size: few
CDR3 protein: CASSALTSGNTIYF
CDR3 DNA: TGTGCCAGCTCAGCCCTGACCTCTGGAAACACCATATATTTT

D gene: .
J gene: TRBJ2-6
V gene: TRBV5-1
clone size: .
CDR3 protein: CASSLEAGGVAGANVLTF
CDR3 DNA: TGCGCCAGCAGCTTGGAGGCCGGAGGAGTTGCTGGGGCCAACGTCCTGACTTTC

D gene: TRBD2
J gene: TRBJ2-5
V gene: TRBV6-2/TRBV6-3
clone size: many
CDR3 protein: CASSTYSGGDKETQYF
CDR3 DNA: TGTGCCAGCAGCACCTATAGCGGGGGGGACAAAGAGACCCAGTACTTC

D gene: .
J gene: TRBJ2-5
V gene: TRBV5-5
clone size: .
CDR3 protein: CASSLRLRGSETQYF
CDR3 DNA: TGTGCCAGCAGCCTTCGTCTCCGGGGTTCGGAGACCCAGTACTTC

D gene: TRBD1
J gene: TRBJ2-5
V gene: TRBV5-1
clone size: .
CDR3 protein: CASSLGGQGGETQYF
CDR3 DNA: TGCGCCAGCAGCTTGGGGGGACAGGGAGGAGAGACCCAGTACTTC

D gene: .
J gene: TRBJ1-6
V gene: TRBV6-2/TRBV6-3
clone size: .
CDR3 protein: CASSGRPGRLSSYNSPLHF
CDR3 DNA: TGTGCCAGCAGTGGCCGGCCGGGACGGCTAAGCTCCTATAATTCACCCCTCCACTTT

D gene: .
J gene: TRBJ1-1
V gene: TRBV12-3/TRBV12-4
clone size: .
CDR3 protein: CASSFGRGRTEAFF
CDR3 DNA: TGTGCCAGCAGCTTTGGCAGGGGAAGGACTGAAGCTTTCTTT

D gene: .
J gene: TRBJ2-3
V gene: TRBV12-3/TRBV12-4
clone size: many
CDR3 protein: CASSPTGTWDTQYF
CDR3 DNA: TGTGCCAGCAGCCCAACAGGGACCTGGGATACGCAGTATTTT

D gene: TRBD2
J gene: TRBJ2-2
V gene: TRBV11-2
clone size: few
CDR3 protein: CASSLVRAGGPGELFF
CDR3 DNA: TGTGCCAGCAGCCTAGTTCGGGCGGGGGGGCCCGGGGAGCTGTTTTTT

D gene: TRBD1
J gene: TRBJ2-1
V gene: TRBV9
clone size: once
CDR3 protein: CASSAQGNEQFF
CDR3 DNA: TGTGCCAGCAGCGCACAGGGGAATGAGCAGTTCTTC

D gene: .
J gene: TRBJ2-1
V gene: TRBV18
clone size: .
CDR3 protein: CASSPNRLGGNEQFF
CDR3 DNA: TGTGCCAGCTCACCCAACAGGTTGGGGGGCAATGAGCAGTTCTTC